This T cell receptor (beta chain) comes out of a study of cytomegalovirus exposure and HLA in healthy donors. Trimming removed 1 base at V and 2 bases at J, with 13 bases between. The CDR3 consists of 16 residues. Germline lookup yields CDR1 KGHSH and CDR2 LQKENI. PCR primers comprised 60 Vbeta and 13 Jbeta primers. Authors' analysis steps: Per a later analysis, the number of unique TCR beta chains was some 80 million, of which around 9.9 million were shared. TCRdb's copy holds only in-frame clones and misses some; the assay was immunoSEQ multiplex PCR. That table is the source of V, J and clone size, and D and trimming were worked out from the DNA. The sample has around 190,000 clones, around 80% seen once; the top ten hold approximately 0.47%.

The receptor was isolated from a woman in her forties or fifties in good health and CMV-seronegative. The genes are TRBV18 and TRBJ2-3; D may be TRBD2 (6 bases). The material sequenced was PBMCs. The CDR3 sequence is CASSPLLAAPTDTQYF. The CDR3 nucleotides read TGTGCCAGCTCACCACTTTTAGCGGCACCCACAGATACGCAGTATTTT. Combining the CDR3 with reference TRBV18 and TRBJ2-3 gives the whole variable domain NAGVMQNPRHLVRRRGQEARLRCSPMKGHSHVYWYRQLPEEGLKFMVYLQKENIIDESGMPKERFSAEFPKEGPSILRIQQVVRGDSAAYFCASSPLLAAPTDTQYFGPGTRLTVL.